This T cell receptor beta chain is drawn from a study of CD8 T cells in ankylosing spondylitis. Findings and limits, study-wide: What seemed typical of ankylosing spondylitis blood was a TCR beta motif built from under 10 highly homologous variants.

TCRdb used MiXCR to reprocess the 5' RACE reads, holding one entry per CDR3 protein. Of roughly 400,000 distinct CDR3 sequences detected, 20% to 25% appear once; the ten largest clones hold approximately 16%. This clonotype was observed a handful of times. Its target is not known. Specimen: blood, either unsorted or a sorted T cell fraction (not recorded which). The source is a male donor with ankylosing spondylitis.

The CDR3 nucleotides read TGTGCCAGCAACACATTGGTGGGACTAGGTGGGGGTGAGCAGTTCTTC. Translation gives CASNTLVGLGGGEQFF. The chain couples TRBV7-2 to TRBJ2-1, with 8 bases that match TRBD2. The V and J ends lost 7 bases and 9 bases, in that order; junction bases with no gene match: 17. Germline CDR1 SGHTA, CDR2 FQGNSA. CDR3 size: 16 residues.